This T cell receptor beta chain comes out of a study of Ad26.COV2.S vaccination and SARS-CoV-2 variants. This CDR3 spans 16 amino acids. The germline V gene encodes CDR1 LNHNV and CDR2 YYDKDF (reference sequence). V was pared by 3 bases and J by 7 bases, with 10 bases of the junction left unmatched. Treatment indicated: 19 received Ad26.COV2.S at low or high dose, single or two shots; several received placebo; per-sample allocation not given. The study sampled participants on day 63 after the first vaccine or placebo injection. This clone appeared a single time. TCRdb's copy holds only in-frame clones and misses some; the assay was immunoSEQ multiplex PCR. The sample has 440,000 or so clones; roughly nine tenths are singletons.

Sequenced material: peripheral blood, taken in a trial of Ad26.COV2.S vaccine versus placebo. The gene calls are TRBV15 and TRBJ1-4; 8 bases agree with TRBD1. The clonotype originates from a person aged 18-60 years who received the Ad26.COV2.S COVID-19 vaccine or a placebo. Here the CDR3 DNA reads TGTGCCACCAGCAGTAGAACAGGGGGATTGTTTGAAAAACTGTTTTTT. Amino acids: CATSSRTGGLFEKLFF.